This TCR beta chain was identified in a study of blood T cell repertoires in COVID-19. Across the whole study: Italy, Spain and the United States were the sources of the convalescent and acute COVID-19 samples. PBMCs, B-cell-depleted T cells, or T cells were the source of the cDNA or gDNA that made up the material.

Trimming cost V 6 bases and J 2 bases, with 10 bases left between them. The CDR3 contains 13 residues. The germline V gene has CDR1 MRHNA and CDR2 SNTAGT. Original methodology: Reference gene primer amplification yielded estimated nucleated cell counts. TCRdb keeps only in-frame clones here, not all; method: immunoSEQ multiplex PCR. That table is the source of V, J and clone size, and D and trimming were worked out from the DNA. The sample has approximately 140,000 clones; around 90% are singletons. Concerning this clone itself: Other DNA sequences in this specimen translate into the identical CDR3.

The chain combines TRBV6-4 with TRBJ1-1; D call uncertain. The sample was peripheral blood. This TCR derives from a woman aged 60 to 75 with active or convalescent COVID-19. This CDR3 is CASSVTANTEAFF. As DNA, the CDR3 is TGTGCCAGCAGCGTTACAGCTAACACTGAAGCTTTCTTT.